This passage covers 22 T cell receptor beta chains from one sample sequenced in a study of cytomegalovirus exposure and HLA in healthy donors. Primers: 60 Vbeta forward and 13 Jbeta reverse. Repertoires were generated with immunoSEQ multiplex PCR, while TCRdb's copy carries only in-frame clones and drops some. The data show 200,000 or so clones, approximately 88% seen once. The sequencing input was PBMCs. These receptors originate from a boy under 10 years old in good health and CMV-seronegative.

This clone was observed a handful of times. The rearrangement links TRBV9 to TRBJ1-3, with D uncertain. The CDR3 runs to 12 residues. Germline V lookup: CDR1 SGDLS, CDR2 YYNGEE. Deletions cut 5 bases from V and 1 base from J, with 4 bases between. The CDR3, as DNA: TGTGCCAGCAGTCCATCTGGAAACACCATATATTTT. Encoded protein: CASSPSGNTIYF. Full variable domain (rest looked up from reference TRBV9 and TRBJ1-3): DSGVTQTPKHLITATGQRVTLRCSPRSGDLSVYWYQQSLDQGLQFLIQYYNGEERAKGNILERFSAQQFPDLHSELNLSSLELGDSALYFCASSPSGNTIYFGEGSWLTVV.

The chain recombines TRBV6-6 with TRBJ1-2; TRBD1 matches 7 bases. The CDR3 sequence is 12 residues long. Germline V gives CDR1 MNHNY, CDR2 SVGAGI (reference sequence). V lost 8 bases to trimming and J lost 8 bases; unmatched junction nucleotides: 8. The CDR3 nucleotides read TGTGCCAGCGGATCGGACAGGAGGGGCTACACCTTC. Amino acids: CASGSDRRGYTF.

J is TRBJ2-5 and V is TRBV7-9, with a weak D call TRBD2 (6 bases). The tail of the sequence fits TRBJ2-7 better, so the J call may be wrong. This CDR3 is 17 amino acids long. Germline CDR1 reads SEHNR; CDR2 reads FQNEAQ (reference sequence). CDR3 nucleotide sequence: TGTGCCAGCAGCTTAGCGGGACGGCGGGACCAGCCCTACGAGCAGTACTTC. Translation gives CASSLAGRRDQPYEQYF.

CDR3 sequence reads: CAWSGTRDRAGEQYF. In DNA form, the CDR3 reads TGTGCCTGGAGCGGGACTCGGGACAGGGCGGGGGAGCAGTACTTC. V is TRBV30 and J is TRBJ2-7, with 9 bases identical to TRBD1. Germline V gene sequence: CDR1 GTSNPN, CDR2 SVGIG (reference sequence). V was pared by 3 bases and J by 7 bases, with 13 bases of the junction left unmatched. The CDR3 sequence is 15 residues long.

CDR3: CASSLTGSNYGYTF. The CDR3 DNA reads TGTGCCAGCAGCTTGACAGGCTCTAACTATGGCTACACCTTC. The chain recombines TRBV5-6 with TRBJ1-2; perhaps TRBD1 as D (5 bases). The CDR3 is made up of 14 amino acids. The germline CDR1 and CDR2 sequences are SGHDT and YYEEEE. Trimming pared 1 base from V and 0 bases from J, leaving 7 bases between. Full variable domain (missing parts from reference TRBV5-6 and TRBJ1-2): DAGVTQSPTHLIKTRGQQVTLRCSPKSGHDTVSWYQQALGQGPQFIFQYYEEEERQRGNFPDRFSGHQFPNYSSELNVNALLLGDSALYLCASSLTGSNYGYTFGSGTRLTVV.

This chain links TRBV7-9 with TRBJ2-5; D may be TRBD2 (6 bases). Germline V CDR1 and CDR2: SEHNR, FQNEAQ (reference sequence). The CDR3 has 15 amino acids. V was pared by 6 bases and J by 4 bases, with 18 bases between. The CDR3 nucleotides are TGTGCCAGCAGTCTTCGTTTGGCGGAGGGAGAGACCCAGTACTTC. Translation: CASSLRLAEGETQYF. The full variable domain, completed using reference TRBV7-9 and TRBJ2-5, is DTGVSQNPRHKITKRGQNVTFRCDPISEHNRLYWYRQTLGQGPEFLTYFQNEAQLEKSRLLSDRFSAERPKGSFSTLEIQRTEQGDSAMYLCASSLRLAEGETQYFGPGTRLLVL.

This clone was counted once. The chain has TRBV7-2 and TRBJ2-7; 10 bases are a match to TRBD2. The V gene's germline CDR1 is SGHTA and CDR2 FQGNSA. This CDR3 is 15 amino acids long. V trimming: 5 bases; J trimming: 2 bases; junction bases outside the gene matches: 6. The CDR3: CASSNLAGVAYEQYF. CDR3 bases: TGTGCCAGCAGCAATCTAGCGGGGGTCGCCTACGAGCAGTACTTC.

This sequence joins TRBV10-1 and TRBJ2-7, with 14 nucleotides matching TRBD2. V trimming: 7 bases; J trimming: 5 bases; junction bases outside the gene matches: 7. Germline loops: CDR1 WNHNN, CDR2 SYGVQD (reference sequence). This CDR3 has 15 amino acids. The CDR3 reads CASTFGLAGGHEQYF. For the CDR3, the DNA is TGCGCCAGCACCTTCGGACTAGCGGGAGGCCACGAGCAGTACTTC.

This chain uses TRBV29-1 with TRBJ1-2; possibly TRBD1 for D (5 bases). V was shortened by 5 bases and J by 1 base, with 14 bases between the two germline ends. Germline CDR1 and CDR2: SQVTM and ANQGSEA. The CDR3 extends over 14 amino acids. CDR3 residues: CSVYPETDNYGYTF. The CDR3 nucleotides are TGCAGCGTTTACCCAGAGACAGATAACTATGGCTACACCTTC.

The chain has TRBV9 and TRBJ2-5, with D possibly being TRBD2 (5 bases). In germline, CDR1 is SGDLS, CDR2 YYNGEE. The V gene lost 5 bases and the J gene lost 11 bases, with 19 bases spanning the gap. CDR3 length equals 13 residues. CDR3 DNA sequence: TGTGCCAGCAGAGCCCCGACCGGTGGGGAGCAGTACTTC. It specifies CASRAPTGGEQYF.

The CDR3 DNA sequence: TGTGCCAGCAGCAAAAGTCTTGAGGTCGGCGCTGAAGCTTTCTTT. Protein sequence: CASSKSLEVGAEAFF. The rearrangement uses TRBV7-2 and TRBJ1-1; D is ambiguous. CDR3 length equals 15 residues. Germline-derived CDR1 and CDR2 are SGHTA and FQGNSA. V lost 5 bases and J lost 6, with 19 bases in between.

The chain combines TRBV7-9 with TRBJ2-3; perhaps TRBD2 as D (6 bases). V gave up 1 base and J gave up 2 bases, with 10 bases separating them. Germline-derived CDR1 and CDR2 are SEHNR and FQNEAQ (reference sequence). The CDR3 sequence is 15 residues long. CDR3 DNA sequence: TGTGCCAGCAGCTTAGGGGGAGGATACACAGATACGCAGTATTTT. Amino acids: CASSLGGGYTDTQYF.

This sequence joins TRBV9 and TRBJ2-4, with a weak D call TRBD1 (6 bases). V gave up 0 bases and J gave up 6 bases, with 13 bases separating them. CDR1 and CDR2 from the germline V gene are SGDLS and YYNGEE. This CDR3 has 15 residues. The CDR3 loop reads CASSVDAGDSNIQYF. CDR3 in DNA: TGTGCCAGCAGCGTAGATGCAGGGGATTCAAACATTCAGTACTTC.

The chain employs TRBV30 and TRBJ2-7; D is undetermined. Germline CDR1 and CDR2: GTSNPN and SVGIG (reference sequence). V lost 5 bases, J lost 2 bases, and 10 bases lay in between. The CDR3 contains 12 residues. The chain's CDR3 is CAWGANPYEQYF. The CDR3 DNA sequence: TGTGCCTGGGGAGCCAATCCCTACGAGCAGTACTTC.

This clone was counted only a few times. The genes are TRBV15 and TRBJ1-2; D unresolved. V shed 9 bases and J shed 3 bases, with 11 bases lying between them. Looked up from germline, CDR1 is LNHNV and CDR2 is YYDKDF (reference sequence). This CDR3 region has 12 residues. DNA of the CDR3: TGTGCCACTTCGCACCTAGACTATGGCTACACCTTC. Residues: CATSHLDYGYTF.

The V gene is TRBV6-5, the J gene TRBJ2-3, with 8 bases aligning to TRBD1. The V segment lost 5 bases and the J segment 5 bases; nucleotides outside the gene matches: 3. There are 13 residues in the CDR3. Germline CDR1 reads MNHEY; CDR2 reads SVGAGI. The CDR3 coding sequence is TGTGCCAGCAGTCGGACAGGGAAAGATACGCAGTATTTT. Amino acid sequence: CASSRTGKDTQYF.

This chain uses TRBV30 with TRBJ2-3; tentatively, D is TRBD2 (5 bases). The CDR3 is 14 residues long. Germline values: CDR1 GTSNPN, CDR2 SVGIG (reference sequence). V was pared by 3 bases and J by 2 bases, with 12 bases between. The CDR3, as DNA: TGTGCCTGGAGAGCCCTAGCAATCACAGATACGCAGTATTTT. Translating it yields CAWRALAITDTQYF.

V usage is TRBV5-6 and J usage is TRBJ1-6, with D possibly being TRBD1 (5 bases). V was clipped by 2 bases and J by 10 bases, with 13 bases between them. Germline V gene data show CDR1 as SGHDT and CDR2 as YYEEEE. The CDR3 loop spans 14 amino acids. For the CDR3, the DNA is TGTGCCAGCAGCTTTGGTCAGGGCGGCTCACCCCTCCACTTT. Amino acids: CASSFGQGGSPLHF.

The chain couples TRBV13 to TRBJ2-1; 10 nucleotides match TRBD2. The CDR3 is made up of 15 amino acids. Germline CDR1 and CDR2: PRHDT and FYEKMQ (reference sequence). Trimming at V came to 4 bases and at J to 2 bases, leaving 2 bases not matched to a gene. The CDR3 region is CASSSSGGTYNEQFF. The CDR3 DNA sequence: TGTGCCAGCAGCTCTAGCGGGGGAACCTACAATGAGCAGTTCTTC.

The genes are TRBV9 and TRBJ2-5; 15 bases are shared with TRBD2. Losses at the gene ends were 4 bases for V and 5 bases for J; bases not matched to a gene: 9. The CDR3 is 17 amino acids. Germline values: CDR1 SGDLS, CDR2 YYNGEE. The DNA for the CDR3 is TGTGCCAGCAGCAGACGGACTAGCGGGGGGGTAGGGGAGACCCAGTACTTC. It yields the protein CASSRRTSGGVGETQYF.

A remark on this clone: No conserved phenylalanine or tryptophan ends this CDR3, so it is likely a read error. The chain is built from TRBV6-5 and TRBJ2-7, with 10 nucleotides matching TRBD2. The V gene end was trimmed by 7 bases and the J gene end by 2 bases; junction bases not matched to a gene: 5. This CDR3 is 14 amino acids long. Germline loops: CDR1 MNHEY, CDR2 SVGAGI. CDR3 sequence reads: CASTRAGGPYEQYL. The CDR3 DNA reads TGTGCCAGCACCCGAGCGGGAGGGCCCTACGAGCAGTACCTC.

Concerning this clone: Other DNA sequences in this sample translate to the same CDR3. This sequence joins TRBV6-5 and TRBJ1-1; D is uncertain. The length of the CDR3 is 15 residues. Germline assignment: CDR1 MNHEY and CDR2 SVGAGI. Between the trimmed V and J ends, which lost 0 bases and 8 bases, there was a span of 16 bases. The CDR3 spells CASSYSMNSKNEAFF. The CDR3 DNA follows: TGTGCCAGCAGTTACTCGATGAACAGCAAAAACGAAGCTTTCTTT.